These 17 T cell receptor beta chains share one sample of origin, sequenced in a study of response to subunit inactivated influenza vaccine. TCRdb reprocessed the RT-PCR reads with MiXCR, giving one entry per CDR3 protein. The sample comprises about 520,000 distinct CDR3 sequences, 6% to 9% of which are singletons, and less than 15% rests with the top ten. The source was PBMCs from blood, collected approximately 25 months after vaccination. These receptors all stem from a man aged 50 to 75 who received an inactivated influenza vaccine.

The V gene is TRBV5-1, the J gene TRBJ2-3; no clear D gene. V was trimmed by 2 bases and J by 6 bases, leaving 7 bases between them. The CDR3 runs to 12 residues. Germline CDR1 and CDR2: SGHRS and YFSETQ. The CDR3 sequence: CASSFEVDTQYF. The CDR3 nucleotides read TGCGCCAGCAGCTTCGAGGTGGATACGCAGTATTTT.

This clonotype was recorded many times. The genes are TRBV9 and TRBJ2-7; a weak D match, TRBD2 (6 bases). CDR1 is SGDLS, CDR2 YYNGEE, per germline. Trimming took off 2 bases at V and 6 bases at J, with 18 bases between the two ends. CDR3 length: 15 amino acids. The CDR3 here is CASSVGTGEGSEQYF. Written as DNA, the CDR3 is TGTGCCAGCAGCGTGGGTACGGGAGAGGGCTCCGAGCAGTACTTC.

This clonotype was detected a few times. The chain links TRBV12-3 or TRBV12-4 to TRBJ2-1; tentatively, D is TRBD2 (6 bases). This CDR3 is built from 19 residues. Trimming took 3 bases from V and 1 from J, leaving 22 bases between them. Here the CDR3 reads CASSFGSGVGGKSYNEQFF. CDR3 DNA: TGTGCCAGCAGTTTTGGGTCCGGAGTGGGAGGAAAGTCCTACAATGAGCAGTTCTTC.

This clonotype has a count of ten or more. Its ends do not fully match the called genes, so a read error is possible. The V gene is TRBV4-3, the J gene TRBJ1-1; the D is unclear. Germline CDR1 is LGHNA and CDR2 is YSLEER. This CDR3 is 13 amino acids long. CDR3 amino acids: CASSQDRSTEAFF. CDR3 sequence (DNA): TGTGCCAGCAGCCAAGATAGAAGCACTGAAGCTTTCTTT.

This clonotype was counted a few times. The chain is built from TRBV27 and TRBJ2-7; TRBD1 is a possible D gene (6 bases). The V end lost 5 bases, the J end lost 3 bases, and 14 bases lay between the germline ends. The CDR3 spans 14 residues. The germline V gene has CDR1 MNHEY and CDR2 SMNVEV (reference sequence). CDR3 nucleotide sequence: TGTGCCAGCAGTCCTAGAAGACAGGACTACGAGCAGTACTTC. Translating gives CASSPRRQDYEQYF.

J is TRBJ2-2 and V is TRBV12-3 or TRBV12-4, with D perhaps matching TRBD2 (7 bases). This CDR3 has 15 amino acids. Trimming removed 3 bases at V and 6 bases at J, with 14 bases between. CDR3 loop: CASSFNGGQSGELFF. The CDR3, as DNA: TGTGCCAGCAGTTTCAACGGGGGGCAGTCCGGGGAGCTGTTTTTT.

The CDR3: CASRSGRTSSYNEQFF. The DNA of the CDR3 is TGTGCCAGCAGATCGGGGAGGACTAGCTCCTACAATGAGCAGTTCTTC. The chain combines TRBV6-1 with TRBJ2-1; 7 bases match TRBD2. Germline loops: CDR1 MNHNS, CDR2 SASEGT. V gave up 6 bases and J gave up 0 bases; unmatched junction bases: 8. This CDR3 has 16 amino acids.

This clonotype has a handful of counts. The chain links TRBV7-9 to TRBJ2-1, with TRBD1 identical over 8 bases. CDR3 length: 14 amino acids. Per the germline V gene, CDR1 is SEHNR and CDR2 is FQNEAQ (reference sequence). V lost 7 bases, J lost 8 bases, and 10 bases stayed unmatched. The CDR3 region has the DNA TGTGCCAGCAAAGTCGGACAGGGTTTGGATGAGCAGTTCTTC. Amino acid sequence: CASKVGQGLDEQFF.

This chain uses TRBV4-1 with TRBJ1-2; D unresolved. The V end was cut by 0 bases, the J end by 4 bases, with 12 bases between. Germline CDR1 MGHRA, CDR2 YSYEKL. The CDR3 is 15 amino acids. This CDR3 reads CASSQEFVSFYGYTF. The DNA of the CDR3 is TGCGCCAGCAGCCAAGAGTTTGTCAGCTTCTATGGCTACACCTTC.

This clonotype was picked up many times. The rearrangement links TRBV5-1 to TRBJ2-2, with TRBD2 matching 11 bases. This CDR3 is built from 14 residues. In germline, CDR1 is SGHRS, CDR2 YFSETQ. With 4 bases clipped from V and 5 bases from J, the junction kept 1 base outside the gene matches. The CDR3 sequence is CASSRTSGTGELFF. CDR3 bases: TGCGCCAGCAGCCGGACTAGCGGGACCGGGGAGCTGTTTTTT. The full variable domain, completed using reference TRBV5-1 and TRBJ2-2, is KAGVTQTPRYLIKTRGQQVTLSCSPISGHRSVSWYQQTPGQGLQFLFEYFSETQRNKGNFPGRFSGRQFSNSRSEMNVSTLELGDSALYLCASSRTSGTGELFFGEGSRLTVL.

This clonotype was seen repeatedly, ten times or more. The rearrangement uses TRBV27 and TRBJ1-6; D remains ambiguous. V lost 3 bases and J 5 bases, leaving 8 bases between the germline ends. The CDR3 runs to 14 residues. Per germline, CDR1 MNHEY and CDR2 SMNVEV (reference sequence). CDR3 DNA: TGTGCCAGCAGTTTTGCAGGAAATAATTCACCCCTCCACTTT. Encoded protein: CASSFAGNNSPLHF.

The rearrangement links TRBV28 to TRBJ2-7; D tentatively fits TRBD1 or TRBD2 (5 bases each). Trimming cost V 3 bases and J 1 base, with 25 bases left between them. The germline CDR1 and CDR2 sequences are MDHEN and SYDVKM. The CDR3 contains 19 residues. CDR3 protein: CASSFWLGSLRGPSYEQYF. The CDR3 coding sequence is TGTGCCAGCAGTTTCTGGCTTGGGTCGCTGAGGGGTCCTTCCTACGAGCAGTACTTC.

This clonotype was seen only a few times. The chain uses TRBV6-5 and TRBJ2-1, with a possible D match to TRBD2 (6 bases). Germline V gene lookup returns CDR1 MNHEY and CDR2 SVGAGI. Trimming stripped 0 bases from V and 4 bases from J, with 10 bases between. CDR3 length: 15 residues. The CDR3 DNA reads TGTGCCAGCAGTTACTCTGCGGGAAGATACAATGAGCAGTTCTTC. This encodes CASSYSAGRYNEQFF.

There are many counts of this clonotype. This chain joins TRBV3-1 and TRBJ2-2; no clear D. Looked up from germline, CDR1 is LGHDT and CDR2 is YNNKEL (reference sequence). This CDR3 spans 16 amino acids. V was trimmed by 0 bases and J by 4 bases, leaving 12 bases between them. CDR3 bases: TGTGCCAGCAGCCAAGAAAGACCAGCTGGCACCGGGGAGCTGTTTTTT. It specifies CASSQERPAGTGELFF.

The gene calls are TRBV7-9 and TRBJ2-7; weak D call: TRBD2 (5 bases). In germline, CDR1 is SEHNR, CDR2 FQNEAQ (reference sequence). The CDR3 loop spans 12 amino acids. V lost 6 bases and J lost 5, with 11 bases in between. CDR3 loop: CASSRHGDEQYF. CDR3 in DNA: TGTGCCAGCAGTCGACACGGGGACGAGCAGTACTTC.

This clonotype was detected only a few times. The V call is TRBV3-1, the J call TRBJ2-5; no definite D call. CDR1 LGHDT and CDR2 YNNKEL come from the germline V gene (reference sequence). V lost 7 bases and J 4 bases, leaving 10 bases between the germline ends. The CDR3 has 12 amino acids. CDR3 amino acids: CASKVATETQYF. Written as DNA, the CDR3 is TGTGCCAGCAAGGTGGCAACAGAGACCCAGTACTTC.

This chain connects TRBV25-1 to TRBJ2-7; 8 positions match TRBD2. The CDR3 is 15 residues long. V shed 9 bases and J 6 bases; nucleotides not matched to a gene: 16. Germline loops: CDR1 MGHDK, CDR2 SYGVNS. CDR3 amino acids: CARLQIQAGATEQYF. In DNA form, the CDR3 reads TGTGCCAGACTCCAGATACAAGCGGGGGCTACCGAGCAGTACTTC.